The 18 T cell receptor beta chains presented below share a single source sample, sequenced in a study of T-cell memory formation after mild COVID-19. TCRdb independently ran MiXCR on the 5' RACE reads; one entry per CDR3 protein. The sample shows about 210,000 distinct CDR3 sequences, about 10% of them seen only once. Sequenced material: PBMCs or a T cell subset sorted from them (not recorded which). The receptor source for this set is a young man who had mild COVID-19 (a few samples of this study predate the infection). Cell type and time point are not known.

The table lists this clonotype with a few counts. The chain links TRBV27 to TRBJ1-1; D gene uncertain. With 7 bases removed from V and 2 bases from J, the gap between germline ends came to 11 bases. Germline V CDR1 and CDR2: MNHEY, SMNVEV (reference sequence). There are 13 residues in the CDR3. CDR3 loop: CASNGRGNTEAFF. The DNA of the CDR3 is TGTGCCAGCAACGGCCGGGGAAACACTGAAGCTTTCTTT.

A few counts support this clonotype. The chain uses TRBV3-1 and TRBJ1-6, with D possibly TRBD1 on 6 matching bases. The CDR3 runs to 13 residues. V was clipped by 7 bases and J by 9 bases, with 13 bases between them. From germline, CDR1 is LGHDT and CDR2 YNNKEL (reference sequence). The CDR3 is CASTSRGGSPLHF. The CDR3 DNA is TGTGCCAGCACCAGCAGGGGAGGTTCACCCCTCCACTTT.

The genes are TRBV5-1 and TRBJ1-2, with 8 nucleotides matching TRBD1. V shed 0 bases, J shed 5 bases, and the junction held 3 bases outside the gene matches. The CDR3 extends over 14 amino acids. Germline loops: CDR1 SGHRS, CDR2 YFSETQ. For the CDR3, the DNA is TGCGCCAGCAGCTTGGGAGACAGGGGTTATGGCTACACCTTC. This translates into CASSLGDRGYGYTF.

J is TRBJ1-5 and V is TRBV7-2, with 7 bases matching TRBD1. This CDR3 has 15 residues. The germline V gene encodes CDR1 SGHTA and CDR2 FQGNSA. V was clipped by 0 bases and J by 1 base; unmatched bases: 0. The CDR3, as DNA: TGTGCCAGCAGCTTAGCGACAGGGAGCAATCAGCCCCAGCATTTT. Protein sequence: CASSLATGSNQPQHF.

This clonotype was seen repeatedly, ten times or more. This chain uses TRBV27 with TRBJ2-5; possible D gene TRBD1, 6 bases. The V gene's germline CDR1 is MNHEY and CDR2 SMNVEV (reference sequence). The V end lost 8 bases, the J end lost 4 bases, and 17 bases lay between the germline ends. The CDR3 length is 14 residues. Here the CDR3 reads CASAPNQGLETQYF. CDR3 coding DNA: TGTGCCAGCGCTCCCAATCAGGGGTTAGAGACCCAGTACTTC.

This clonotype was seen a few times. This chain connects TRBV6-1 to TRBJ2-7; D possibly corresponds to TRBD2 (5 bases). Germline CDR1 is MNHNS and CDR2 is SASEGT. With 4 bases removed from V and 3 bases from J, the gap between germline ends came to 10 bases. The CDR3 totals 13 residues. CDR3 nucleotides: TGTGCCAGCAGTGCGTTCGGGAACTACGAGCAGTACTTC. Translation gives CASSAFGNYEQYF.

This clonotype showed up many times. The rearrangement links TRBV4-3 to TRBJ2-3, with no clear D. The CDR3 consists of 17 residues. Trimming cost V 0 bases and J 2 bases, with 15 bases left between them. Germline CDR1 reads LGHNA; CDR2 reads YSLEER. CDR3 DNA: TGCGCCAGCAGCCAAGATAAGGCTAGTGATCTCACAGATACGCAGTATTTT. It is translated as CASSQDKASDLTDTQYF.

This clonotype was seen ten or more times. The J gene is TRBJ2-3, the V gene TRBV29-1, with D perhaps TRBD1 or TRBD2 (6 bases each). This CDR3 comprises 16 residues. Per germline, CDR1 SQVTM and CDR2 ANQGSEA. Trimming took 0 bases from V and 0 from J, leaving 13 bases between them. The CDR3 sequence is CSVEDTWGASTDTQYF. As DNA, the CDR3 is TGCAGCGTTGAAGATACGTGGGGGGCTAGCACAGATACGCAGTATTTT.

This clonotype was picked up many times. This chain joins TRBV7-8 and TRBJ2-3; D is possibly TRBD1 (6 bases). V lost 8 bases to trimming and J lost 1 base, with 13 bases between them. Germline V CDR1 and CDR2: SGHVS, FQNEAQ. The CDR3 spans 14 residues. The CDR3 DNA sequence: TGTGCCAGCCAGGGGTATTTCGGCACAGATACGCAGTATTTT. Amino acids: CASQGYFGTDTQYF.

In its sample, this clonotype was seen a few times. The chain joins TRBV3-1 to TRBJ2-1; unclear D gene. V dropped 2 bases and J dropped 10 bases, with 12 bases sitting between them. Germline lookup yields CDR1 LGHDT and CDR2 YNNKEL (reference sequence). The CDR3 contains 13 residues. Written as DNA, the CDR3 is TGTGCCAGCAGCCAATACGCCTTTGGGGAGCAGTTCTTC. Residues: CASSQYAFGEQFF.

This clonotype came up a few times. The chain combines TRBV7-9 with TRBJ1-1; tentatively, D is TRBD1 (6 bases). The CDR3 sequence is 13 residues long. With 0 bases removed from V and 5 bases from J, the gap between germline ends came to 7 bases. The germline V gene encodes CDR1 SEHNR and CDR2 FQNEAQ (reference sequence). The CDR3 region is CASSLATGTEAFF. In DNA, the CDR3 is TGTGCCAGCAGCTTAGCCACAGGGACTGAAGCTTTCTTT.

This clonotype was counted ten times or more. This chain uses TRBV5-1 with TRBJ1-4; 8 nucleotides line up with TRBD1. Germline trimming cut 0 bases from V and 8 bases from J; bases unmatched to any gene: 9. Germline values: CDR1 SGHRS, CDR2 YFSETQ. This CDR3 spans 16 amino acids. The CDR3 protein is CASSLAGGQGGEKLFF. For the CDR3, the DNA is TGCGCCAGCAGCTTGGCCGGTGGACAGGGTGGGGAAAAACTGTTTTTT.

This clonotype occurred a few times. The V and J genes are TRBV12-3 or TRBV12-4 and TRBJ1-2; no firm D call. The CDR3 runs 15 residues. Deletions cut 3 bases from V and 2 bases from J, with 13 bases between. CDR3 in DNA: TGTGCCAGCAGTTTCGGGCGGGGTGGGAACTATGGCTACACCTTC. Translation: CASSFGRGGNYGYTF.

This clonotype was counted between two and nine times. J is TRBJ2-1 and V is TRBV6-2 or TRBV6-3; 8 bases align to TRBD1. The V gene end was trimmed by 4 bases and the J gene end by 7 bases; junction bases not matched to a gene: 6. The CDR3 is made up of 14 amino acids. From germline, CDR1 is MNHEY and CDR2 SVGEGT. The CDR3 is CASSLPTGGNEQFF. CDR3 nucleotides: TGTGCCAGCAGTTTACCCACAGGGGGTAATGAGCAGTTCTTC.

V usage is TRBV4-1 and J usage is TRBJ2-7, with 7 bases identical to TRBD1. Germline trimming cut 2 bases from V and 3 bases from J; bases unmatched to any gene: 4. The CDR3 covers 14 residues. Germline V lookup: CDR1 MGHRA, CDR2 YSYEKL. The CDR3 reads CASSQRQGIYEQYF. The CDR3, as DNA: TGCGCCAGCAGCCAAAGACAGGGAATCTACGAGCAGTACTTC.

This sequence joins TRBV29-1 and TRBJ2-3; a possible D gene is TRBD2 (5 bases). The V gene lost 8 bases and the J gene lost 3 bases, with 9 bases spanning the gap. From germline, CDR1 is SQVTM and CDR2 ANQGSEA. The CDR3 is made up of 11 amino acids. This CDR3 is CSLSGTDTQYF. CDR3 bases: TGCAGCCTCTCGGGGACAGATACGCAGTATTTT.

This chain links TRBV5-1 with TRBJ2-7; D remains unclear. V was cut by 4 bases and J by 3 bases, with 11 bases left in between. The CDR3 extends over 13 amino acids. Germline values: CDR1 SGHRS, CDR2 YFSETQ. This chain's CDR3 is CASSPGPNYEQYV. The CDR3 coding sequence is TGCGCCAGCAGCCCCGGACCCAACTACGAGCAGTACGTC.

At least ten counts were recorded for this clonotype. The rearrangement links TRBV6-5 to TRBJ2-1, with 9 bases lining up with TRBD1. V dropped 0 bases and J dropped 4; count of bases not matched to a gene: 4. Germline loops: CDR1 MNHEY, CDR2 SVGAGI. The CDR3 covers 16 residues. The CDR3, as DNA: TGTGCCAGCAGTTACTCTCCGGGACAGGGATACAATGAGCAGTTCTTC. Amino acid sequence: CASSYSPGQGYNEQFF.